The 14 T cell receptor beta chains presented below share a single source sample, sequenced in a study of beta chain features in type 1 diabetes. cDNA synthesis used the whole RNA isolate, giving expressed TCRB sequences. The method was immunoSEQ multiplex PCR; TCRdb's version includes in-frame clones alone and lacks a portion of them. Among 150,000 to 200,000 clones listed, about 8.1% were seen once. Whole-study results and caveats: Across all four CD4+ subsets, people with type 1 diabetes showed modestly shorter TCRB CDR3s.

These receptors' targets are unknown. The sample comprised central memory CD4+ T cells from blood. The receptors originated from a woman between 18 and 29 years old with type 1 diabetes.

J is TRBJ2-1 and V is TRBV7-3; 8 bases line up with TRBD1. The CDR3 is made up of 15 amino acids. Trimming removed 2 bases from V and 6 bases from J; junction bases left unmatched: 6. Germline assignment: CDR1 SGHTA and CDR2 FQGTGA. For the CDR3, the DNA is TGTGCCAGCAGCTTACTCGGGGACAGGCTCAATGAGCAGTTCTTC. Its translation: CASSLLGDRLNEQFF.

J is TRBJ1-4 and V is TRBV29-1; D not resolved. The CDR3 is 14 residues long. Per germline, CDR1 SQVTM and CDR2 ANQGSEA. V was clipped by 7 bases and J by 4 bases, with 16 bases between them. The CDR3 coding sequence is TGCAGCGGCAAAGGTAGAGGGCTTAATGAAAAACTGTTTTTT. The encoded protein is CSGKGRGLNEKLFF.

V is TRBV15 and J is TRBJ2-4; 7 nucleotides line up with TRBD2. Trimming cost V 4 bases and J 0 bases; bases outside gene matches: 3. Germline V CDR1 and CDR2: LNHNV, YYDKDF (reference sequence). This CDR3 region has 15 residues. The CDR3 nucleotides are TGTGCCACCAGCACCAGCGGGGTAGCCAAAAACATTCAGTACTTC. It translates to CATSTSGVAKNIQYF. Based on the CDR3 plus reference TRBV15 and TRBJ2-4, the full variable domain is DAMVIQNPRYQVTQFGKPVTLSCSQTLNHNVMYWYQQKSSQAPKLLFHYYDKDFNNEADTPDNFQSRRPNTSFCFLDIRSPGLGDTAMYLCATSTSGVAKNIQYFGAGTRLSVL.

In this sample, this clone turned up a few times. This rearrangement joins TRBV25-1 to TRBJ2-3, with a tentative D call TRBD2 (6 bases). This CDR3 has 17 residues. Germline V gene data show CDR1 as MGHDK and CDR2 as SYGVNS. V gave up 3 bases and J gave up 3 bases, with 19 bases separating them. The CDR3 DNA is TGTGCCAGCAGTGATTGGACTACGGATCGACGGACAGATACGCAGTATTTT. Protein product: CASSDWTTDRRTDTQYF.

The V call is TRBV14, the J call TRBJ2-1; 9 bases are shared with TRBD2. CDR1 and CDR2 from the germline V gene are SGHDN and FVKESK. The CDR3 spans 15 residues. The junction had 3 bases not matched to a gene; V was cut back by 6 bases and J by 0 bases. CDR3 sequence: CASRATSGSYNEQFF. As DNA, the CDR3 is TGTGCCAGCAGAGCGACTAGCGGCTCCTACAATGAGCAGTTCTTC.

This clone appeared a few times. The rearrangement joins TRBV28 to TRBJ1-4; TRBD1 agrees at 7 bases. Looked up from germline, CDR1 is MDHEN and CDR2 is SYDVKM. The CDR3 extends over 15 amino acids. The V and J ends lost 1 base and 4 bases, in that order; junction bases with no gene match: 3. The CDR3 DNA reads TGTGCCAGCAGTTTATCCGGGACAGATAATGAAAAACTGTTTTTT. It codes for CASSLSGTDNEKLFF.

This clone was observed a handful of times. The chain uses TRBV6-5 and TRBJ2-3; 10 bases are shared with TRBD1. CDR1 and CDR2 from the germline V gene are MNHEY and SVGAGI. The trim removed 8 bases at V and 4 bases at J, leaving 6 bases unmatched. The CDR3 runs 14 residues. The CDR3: CASGRDRGADTQYF. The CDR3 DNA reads TGTGCCAGCGGCCGGGACAGGGGAGCAGATACGCAGTATTTT.

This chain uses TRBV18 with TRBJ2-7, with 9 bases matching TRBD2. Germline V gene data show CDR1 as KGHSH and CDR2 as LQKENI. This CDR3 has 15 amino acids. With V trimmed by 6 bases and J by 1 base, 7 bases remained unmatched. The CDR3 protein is CASSEGSGRSYEQYF. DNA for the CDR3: TGTGCCAGCTCCGAGGGGAGCGGGAGGTCCTACGAGCAGTACTTC.

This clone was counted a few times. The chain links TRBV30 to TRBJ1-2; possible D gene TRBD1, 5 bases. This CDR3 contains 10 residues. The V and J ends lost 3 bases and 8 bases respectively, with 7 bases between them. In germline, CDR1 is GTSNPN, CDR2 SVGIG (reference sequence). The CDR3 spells CAWRWGGYTF. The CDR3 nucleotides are TGTGCCTGGAGATGGGGCGGCTACACCTTC. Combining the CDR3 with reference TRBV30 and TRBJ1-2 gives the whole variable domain SQTIHQWPATLVQPVGSPLSLECTVEGTSNPNLYWYRQAAGRGLQLLFYSVGIGQISSEVPQNLSASRPQDRQFILSSKKLLLSDSGFYLCAWRWGGYTFGSGTRLTVV.

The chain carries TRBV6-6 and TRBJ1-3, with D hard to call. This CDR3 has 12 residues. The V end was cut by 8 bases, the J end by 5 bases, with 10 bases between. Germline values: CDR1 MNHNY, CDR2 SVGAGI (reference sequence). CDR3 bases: TGTGCCAGCTCTCGAAGCCGAAACACCATATATTTT. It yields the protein CASSRSRNTIYF.

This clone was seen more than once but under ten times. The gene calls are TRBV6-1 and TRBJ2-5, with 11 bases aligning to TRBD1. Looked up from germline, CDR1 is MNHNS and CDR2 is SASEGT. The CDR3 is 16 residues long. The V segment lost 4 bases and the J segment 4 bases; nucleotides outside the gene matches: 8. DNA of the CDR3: TGTGCCAGCAGTGCCTTAGGACAGGGGGCGGGAGAGACCCAGTACTTC. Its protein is CASSALGQGAGETQYF.

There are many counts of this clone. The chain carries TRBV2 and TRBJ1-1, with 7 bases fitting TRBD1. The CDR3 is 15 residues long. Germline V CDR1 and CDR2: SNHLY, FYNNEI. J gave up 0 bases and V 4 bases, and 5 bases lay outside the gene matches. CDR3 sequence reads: CASSGRQGLNTEAFF. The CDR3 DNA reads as TGTGCCAGCAGTGGCCGACAGGGACTGAACACTGAAGCTTTCTTT.

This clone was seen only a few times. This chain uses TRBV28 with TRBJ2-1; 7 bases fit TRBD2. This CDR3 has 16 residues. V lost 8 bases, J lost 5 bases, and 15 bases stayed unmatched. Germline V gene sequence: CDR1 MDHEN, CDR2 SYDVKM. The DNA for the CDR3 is TGTGCCAGCCACACGGCGGGAGCCCAACAAGACAATGAGCAGTTCTTC. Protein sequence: CASHTAGAQQDNEQFF.

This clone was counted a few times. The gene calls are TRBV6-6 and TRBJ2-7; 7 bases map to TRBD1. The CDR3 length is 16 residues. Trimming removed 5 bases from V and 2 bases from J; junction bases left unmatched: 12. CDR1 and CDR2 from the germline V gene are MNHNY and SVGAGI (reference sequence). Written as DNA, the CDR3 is TGTGCCAGCAGTCGTCCAGGGGGACAGACTACCTACGAGCAGTACTTC. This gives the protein CASSRPGGQTTYEQYF.